The 27 T cell receptor beta chains given below trace back to one sample, sequenced in a study of T cells after yellow fever vaccination. Using its own MiXCR run on the 5' RACE reads, TCRdb lists one record per CDR3 protein. Of hundreds of thousands of distinct CDR3 sequences listed, 21% are singletons. The sample was PBMCs, taken roughly 20 days after the first yellow fever vaccination. The receptors were sampled from a man between 18 and 35 years old who received the YFV17D yellow fever vaccine.

This chain connects TRBV6-1 to TRBJ2-7, with 8 bases lining up with TRBD2. The CDR3 runs to 12 residues. The V gene end was trimmed by 8 bases and the J gene end by 1 base; junction bases not matched to a gene: 1. CDR1 MNHNS and CDR2 SASEGT come from the germline V gene. The CDR3: CASLAGSYEQYF. DNA of the CDR3: TGTGCCAGCTTAGCGGGGTCCTACGAGCAGTACTTC.

This clonotype was detected only a few times. This chain joins TRBV7-8 and TRBJ2-1; D is unclear. The CDR3 has 15 residues. Deletions cut 1 base from V and 6 bases from J, with 13 bases between. Germline-derived CDR1 and CDR2 are SGHVS and FQNEAQ. As DNA, the CDR3 is TGTGCCAGCAGCTTAGGGTCCCAGCGTGCCAATGAGCAGTTCTTC. It codes for CASSLGSQRANEQFF.

The V call is TRBV9, the J call TRBJ2-1; D remains ambiguous. The germline V gene encodes CDR1 SGDLS and CDR2 YYNGEE. Deletions cut 0 bases from V and 7 bases from J, with 14 bases between. This CDR3 region has 15 residues. Written as DNA, the CDR3 is TGTGCCAGCAGCGTAGACAACTCCGCGAAGAATGAGCAGTTCTTC. This gives the protein CASSVDNSAKNEQFF. The variable domain in full, completed from reference TRBV9 and TRBJ2-1, reads DSGVTQTPKHLITATGQRVTLRCSPRSGDLSVYWYQQSLDQGLQFLIQYYNGEERAKGNILERFSAQQFPDLHSELNLSSLELGDSALYFCASSVDNSAKNEQFFGPGTRLTVL.

In this sample, this clonotype turned up a few times. This chain uses TRBV21-1 with TRBJ2-3. TRBV21-1 is a pseudogene segment. This CDR3 is 13 amino acids long. The CDR3 loop is CASSKACTDTQYF. CDR3 DNA sequence: TGTGCCAGCAGCAAAGCTTGCACAGATACGCAGTATTTT.

This clonotype was seen a few times. V usage is TRBV6-5 and J usage is TRBJ2-3; 10 bases agree with TRBD2. The CDR3 totals 16 residues. V trimming: 0 bases; J trimming: 3 bases; junction bases outside the gene matches: 3. Per the germline V gene, CDR1 is MNHEY and CDR2 is SVGAGI. In nucleotides, the CDR3 is TGTGCCAGCAGTTACTCGCCTAGCGGGGGAACAGATACGCAGTATTTT. It codes for CASSYSPSGGTDTQYF.

The V and J genes are TRBV5-1 and TRBJ2-1, with 13 bases aligning to TRBD2. The V and J ends lost 4 bases and 1 base, in that order; junction bases with no gene match: 8. Looked up from germline, CDR1 is SGHRS and CDR2 is YFSETQ. The CDR3 length is 18 residues. In nucleotides, the CDR3 is TGCGCCAGCAGCCCACTAGCGGGGGGGCCCGGGTCCTACAATGAGCAGTTCTTC. Amino acids: CASSPLAGGPGSYNEQFF.

Only a few counts were recorded for this clonotype. The chain links TRBV28 to TRBJ2-7; D not certain. V was shortened by 2 bases and J by 6 bases, with 5 bases between the two germline ends. This CDR3 is 11 amino acids long. Germline V lookup: CDR1 MDHEN, CDR2 SYDVKM. The CDR3 is CASSLASEQYF. The CDR3 DNA is TGTGCCAGCAGTTTAGCTTCCGAGCAGTACTTC.

CDR3 bases: TGTGCCAGCAGCTTGGCTGTGCAGATTAACTATGGCTACACCTTC. Translation gives CASSLAVQINYGYTF. The chain uses TRBV5-4 and TRBJ1-2; unclear D gene. In germline, CDR1 is SGHNT, CDR2 YYREEE (reference sequence). V lost 0 bases and J lost 1, with 10 bases in between. CDR3 size: 15 residues.

This clonotype has just a few counts. The genes are TRBV12-3 or TRBV12-4 and TRBJ2-5, with D perhaps TRBD1 (5 bases). This CDR3 is built from 14 residues. Trimming took 2 bases from V and 4 from J, leaving 11 bases between them. This chain's CDR3 is CASSLPQGPETQYF. The CDR3 region has the DNA TGTGCCAGCAGTTTACCGCAGGGTCCAGAGACCCAGTACTTC.

The chain has TRBV12-3 or TRBV12-4 and TRBJ1-2; D is unresolved. The V gene lost 5 bases and the J gene lost 7 bases, with 14 bases spanning the gap. This CDR3 contains 13 residues. CDR3 nucleotide sequence: TGTGCCAGCAGTAACCCATTTGGCCTTGGCTACACCTTC. Residues: CASSNPFGLGYTF.

The genes are TRBV12-3 or TRBV12-4 and TRBJ2-1, with a tentative D call TRBD1 (5 bases). The CDR3 runs to 16 residues. V lost 3 bases, J lost 0 bases, and 12 bases lay in between. The CDR3 protein is CASSFQGASSYNEQFF. For the CDR3, the DNA is TGTGCCAGCAGTTTTCAGGGTGCTAGCTCCTACAATGAGCAGTTCTTC.

The chain combines TRBV20-1 with TRBJ1-5, with D possibly TRBD1 on 5 matching bases. Germline lookup yields CDR1 DFQATT and CDR2 SNEGSKA (reference sequence). The CDR3 loop spans 14 amino acids. Trimming cost V 4 bases and J 3 bases, with 13 bases left between them. As DNA, the CDR3 is TGCAGTGCTATCGCCGGGGGGAACAATCAGCCCCAGCATTTT. As protein: CSAIAGGNNQPQHF.

The rearrangement links TRBV7-2 to TRBJ2-2, with D possibly TRBD1 on 5 matching bases. CDR3 size: 16 residues. V lost 3 bases and J lost 0, with 11 bases in between. The germline CDR1 and CDR2 sequences are SGHTA and FQGNSA. This CDR3 reads CASSFPDKTNTGELFF. Written as DNA, the CDR3 is TGTGCCAGCAGCTTCCCGGACAAGACGAACACCGGGGAGCTGTTTTTT.

The V and J genes are TRBV18 and TRBJ1-1; D perhaps matches TRBD1 (5 bases). CDR3 length: 14 residues. Germline V gene sequence: CDR1 KGHSH, CDR2 LQKENI. The V gene lost 2 bases and the J gene lost 1 base, with 8 bases spanning the gap. DNA of the CDR3: TGTGCCAGCTCACCATGGGGGAAGAACACTGAAGCTTTCTTT. As protein: CASSPWGKNTEAFF.

This chain uses TRBV19 with TRBJ2-2; no reliable D call. Germline V gene lookup returns CDR1 LNHDA and CDR2 SQIVND (reference sequence). Trimming took 6 bases from V and 1 from J, leaving 12 bases between them. CDR3 length equals 15 residues. CDR3 in DNA: TGTGCCAGTAGACCAGGACCTGGGAACACCGGGGAGCTGTTTTTT. Translating gives CASRPGPGNTGELFF.

This clonotype turned up a few times. J is TRBJ2-5 and V is TRBV7-8; 9 bases agree with TRBD1. Germline V CDR1 and CDR2: SGHVS, FQNEAQ. Trimming at V came to 7 bases and at J to 4 bases, leaving 13 bases not matched to a gene. The CDR3 extends over 16 amino acids. The CDR3 protein is CASTITGGQFGETQYF. The CDR3 DNA sequence: TGTGCCAGCACTATAACAGGGGGCCAGTTTGGAGAGACCCAGTACTTC.

In its sample, this clonotype was seen a few times. The chain couples TRBV4-1 to TRBJ1-2; D is unresolved. V shed 4 bases and J shed 0 bases, with 12 bases lying between them. The CDR3 has 15 residues. Germline-derived CDR1 and CDR2 are MGHRA and YSYEKL. The CDR3 here is CASSPSTEANYGYTF. For the CDR3, the DNA is TGCGCCAGCAGCCCATCTACGGAGGCTAACTATGGCTACACCTTC.

This clonotype was observed many times. V usage is TRBV7-2 and J usage is TRBJ2-2; 7 positions agree with TRBD1. V lost 4 bases, J lost 7 bases, and 3 bases stayed unmatched. The CDR3 sequence is 13 residues long. CDR1 SGHTA and CDR2 FQGNSA come from the germline V gene. CDR3 loop: CASSWDSFGELFF. In DNA, the CDR3 is TGTGCCAGCAGCTGGGACAGCTTCGGGGAGCTGTTTTTT.

This clonotype has just a few counts. The chain is built from TRBV7-2 and TRBJ1-6; D is uncertain. Germline assignment: CDR1 SGHTA and CDR2 FQGNSA. The CDR3 contains 14 residues. Trimming pared 0 bases from V and 4 bases from J, leaving 4 bases between. The CDR3 coding sequence is TGTGCCAGCAGCTTAGCGGTGTATAATTCACCCCTCCACTTT. This encodes CASSLAVYNSPLHF.

The DNA of the CDR3 is TGTGCCAGCAGTTCCGGCTGGACAGGGAGATTAACTGAAGCTTTCTTT. Amino acid sequence: CASSSGWTGRLTEAFF. V gene TRBV6-2 or TRBV6-3 combines with J gene TRBJ1-1; 8 positions agree with TRBD1. This CDR3 has 16 amino acids. Germline V gene sequence: CDR1 MNHEY, CDR2 SVGEGT. The V segment lost 4 bases and the J segment 5 bases; nucleotides outside the gene matches: 12.

This clonotype showed up many times. The V call is TRBV6-2 or TRBV6-3, the J call TRBJ1-4, with a possible D match to TRBD1 (6 bases). V gave up 8 bases and J gave up 4 bases, with 11 bases separating them. This CDR3 region has 13 residues. CDR1 MNHEY and CDR2 SVGEGT come from the germline V gene. The CDR3, as DNA: TGTGCCAGCGGAGGACAGTATAATGAAAAACTGTTTTTT. It codes for CASGGQYNEKLFF.

A few counts support this clonotype. The chain employs TRBV2 and TRBJ2-1; possible D gene TRBD1, 5 bases. V was cut by 8 bases and J by 1 base, with 9 bases left in between. This CDR3 has 13 amino acids. CDR1 SNHLY and CDR2 FYNNEI come from the germline V gene. In nucleotides, the CDR3 is TGTGCCAGCCAGGGAACGTCCTACAATGAGCAGTTCTTC. Protein: CASQGTSYNEQFF.

This clonotype was counted between two and nine times. The rearrangement joins TRBV4-3 to TRBJ2-5, with D hard to call. Deletions cut 0 bases from V and 2 bases from J, with 7 bases between. Germline V lookup: CDR1 LGHNA, CDR2 YSLEER. The CDR3 is 14 amino acids. Here the CDR3 DNA reads TGCGCCAGCAGCCAAGAATACAGTCAAGAGACCCAGTACTTC. It encodes CASSQEYSQETQYF.

The CDR3 is CASTLERGDQPQHF. The CDR3, as DNA: TGTGCCAGCACTCTGGAGAGGGGGGATCAGCCCCAGCATTTT. The chain combines TRBV2 with TRBJ1-5, with a tentative D call TRBD1 (6 bases). V lost 7 bases, J lost 5 bases, and 15 bases lay in between. The germline V gene has CDR1 SNHLY and CDR2 FYNNEI. The CDR3 consists of 14 residues.

The chain recombines TRBV10-3 with TRBJ1-2, with a tentative D call TRBD1 (5 bases). Looked up from germline, CDR1 is ENHRY and CDR2 is SYGVKD. This CDR3 has 15 amino acids. The V end lost 6 bases, the J end lost 4 bases, and 18 bases lay between the germline ends. The CDR3 DNA reads as TGTGCCATCAGCTCTCCCCGGGGACGAGGCTATGGCTACACCTTC. This encodes CAISSPRGRGYGYTF.

The chain combines TRBV7-9 with TRBJ2-7, with D maybe TRBD1 (6 bases). Deletions cut 1 base from V and 8 bases from J, with 12 bases between. The CDR3 extends over 13 amino acids. Germline CDR1 reads SEHNR; CDR2 reads FQNEAQ (reference sequence). This chain's CDR3 is CASSLDGGVKQYV. In DNA form, the CDR3 reads TGTGCCAGCAGCTTAGATGGGGGCGTGAAGCAGTACGTC.

The V call is TRBV12-3 or TRBV12-4, the J call TRBJ1-5; possible D gene TRBD1, 5 bases. Trimming stripped 6 bases from V and 0 bases from J, with 15 bases between. The CDR3 runs 16 residues. The CDR3 coding sequence is TGTGCCAGCAGATCTAGCGCGGGGCTTAGCAATCAGCCCCAGCATTTT. It yields the protein CASRSSAGLSNQPQHF.